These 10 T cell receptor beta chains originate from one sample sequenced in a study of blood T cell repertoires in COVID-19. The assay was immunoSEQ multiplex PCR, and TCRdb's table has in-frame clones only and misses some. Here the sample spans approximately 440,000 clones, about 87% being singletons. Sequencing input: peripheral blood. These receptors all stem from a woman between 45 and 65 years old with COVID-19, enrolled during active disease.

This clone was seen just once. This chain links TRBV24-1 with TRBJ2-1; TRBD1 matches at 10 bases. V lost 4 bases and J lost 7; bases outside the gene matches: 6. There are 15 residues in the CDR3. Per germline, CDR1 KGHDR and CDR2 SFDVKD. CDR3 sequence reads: CATSEGDRGLNEQFF. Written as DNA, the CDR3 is TGTGCCACCAGTGAGGGAGACAGGGGGCTGAATGAGCAGTTCTTC.

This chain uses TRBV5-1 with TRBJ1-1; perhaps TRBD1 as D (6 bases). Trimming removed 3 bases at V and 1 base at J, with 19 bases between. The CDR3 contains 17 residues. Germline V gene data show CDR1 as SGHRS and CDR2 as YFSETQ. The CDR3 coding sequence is TGCGCCAGCAGCTCATTCTCCCTCAGGGGAGCGAACACTGAAGCTTTCTTT. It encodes CASSSFSLRGANTEAFF. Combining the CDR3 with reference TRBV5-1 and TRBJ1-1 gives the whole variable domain KAGVTQTPRYLIKTRGQQVTLSCSPISGHRSVSWYQQTPGQGLQFLFEYFSETQRNKGNFPGRFSGRQFSNSRSEMNVSTLELGDSALYLCASSSFSLRGANTEAFFGQGTRLTVV.

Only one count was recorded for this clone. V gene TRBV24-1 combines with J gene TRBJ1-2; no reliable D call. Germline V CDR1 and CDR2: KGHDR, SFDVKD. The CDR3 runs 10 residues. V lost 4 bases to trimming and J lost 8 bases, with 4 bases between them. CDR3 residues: CATSDRGYTF. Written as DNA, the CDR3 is TGTGCCACCAGTGACAGGGGCTACACCTTC.

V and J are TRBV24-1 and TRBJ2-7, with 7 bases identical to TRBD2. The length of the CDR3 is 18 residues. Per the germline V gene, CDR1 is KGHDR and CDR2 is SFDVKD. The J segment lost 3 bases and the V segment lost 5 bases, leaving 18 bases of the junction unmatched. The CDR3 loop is CATSAAPMGLMLGYEQYF. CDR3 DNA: TGTGCCACCAGTGCCGCCCCGATGGGACTAATGTTAGGCTACGAGCAGTACTTC.

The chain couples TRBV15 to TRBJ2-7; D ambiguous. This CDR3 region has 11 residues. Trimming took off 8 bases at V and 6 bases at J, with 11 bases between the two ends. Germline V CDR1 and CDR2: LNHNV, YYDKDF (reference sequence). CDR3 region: CATGAPGEQYF. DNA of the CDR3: TGTGCCACCGGAGCCCCGGGCGAGCAGTACTTC.

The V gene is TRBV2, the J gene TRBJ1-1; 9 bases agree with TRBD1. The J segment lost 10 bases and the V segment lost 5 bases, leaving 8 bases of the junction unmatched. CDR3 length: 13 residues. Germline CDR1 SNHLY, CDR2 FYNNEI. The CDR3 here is CASSSGTGTGAFF. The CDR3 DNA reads TGTGCCAGCAGTTCCGGGACAGGGACGGGAGCTTTCTTT.

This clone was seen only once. Written as DNA, the CDR3 is TGCACCAGCAGCCAAGATCTTCAGGGGGCTGTGAACACTGAAGCTTTCTTT. This translates into CTSSQDLQGAVNTEAFF. The chain employs TRBV1 and TRBJ1-1; the table assigns TRBD1, which was not confirmed against the DNA. TRBV1 is classified as a pseudogene. The CDR3 has 17 amino acids.

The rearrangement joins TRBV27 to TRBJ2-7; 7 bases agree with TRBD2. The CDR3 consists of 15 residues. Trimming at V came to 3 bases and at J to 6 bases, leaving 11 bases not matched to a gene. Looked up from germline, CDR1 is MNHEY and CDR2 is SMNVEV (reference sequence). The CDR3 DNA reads TGTGCCAGCAGTTTTCTCAGCGGGGCCCCCGGCGAGCAGTACTTC. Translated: CASSFLSGAPGEQYF.

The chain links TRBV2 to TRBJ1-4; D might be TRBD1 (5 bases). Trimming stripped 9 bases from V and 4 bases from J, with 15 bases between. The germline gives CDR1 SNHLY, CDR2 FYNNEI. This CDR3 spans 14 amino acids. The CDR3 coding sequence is TGTGCCAGTACCCCTAGGGGTTTTAATGAAAAACTGTTTTTT. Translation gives CASTPRGFNEKLFF.

CDR3 in amino acids: CASNPGVVNTEAFF. The CDR3 DNA sequence: TGTGCCAGCAACCCAGGGGTCGTGAACACTGAAGCTTTCTTT. The rearrangement joins TRBV9 to TRBJ1-1, with TRBD1 as a possible D gene (6 bases). Germline lookup yields CDR1 SGDLS and CDR2 YYNGEE. The CDR3 consists of 14 residues. With 6 bases removed from V and 0 bases from J, the gap between germline ends came to 12 bases.